The source of this T cell receptor (beta chain) is a study of blood T cell repertoires in COVID-19. The repertoire was sequenced with immunoSEQ multiplex PCR; TCRdb's copy has only in-frame clones and lacks some. The sample includes about 73,000 clones, 80% to 85% of them seen just once. The germline gives CDR1 MDHEN, CDR2 SYDVKM. The CDR3 length is 16 residues. J lost 0 bases, V lost 6 bases, and 7 bases had no gene match. The J gene is TRBJ2-4, the V gene TRBV28; 8 bases are a match to TRBD1. Input material: peripheral blood. This receptor was obtained from a human donor in a cohort sampled during active COVID-19. Here the CDR3 reads CASSPRTGLAKNIQYF. The CDR3 nucleotides read TGTGCCAGCAGCCCCCGGACAGGGTTAGCCAAAAACATTCAGTACTTC.